This T cell receptor beta chain was identified in a study of T cells in Graves' hyperthyroidism and ophthalmopathy. With respect to this clonotype: Given a much more abundant clone one base away, this may be a read error. No conserved phenylalanine or tryptophan ends this CDR3, so it is likely a read error.

TCR beta CDR3 regions were amplified from RNA transcripts. HTBI primers were employed in a first-round RT-PCR of the TCR CDR3. MiXCR was run by TCRdb on the multiplex PCR reads, yielding one entry per CDR3 protein. The sample carries 250,000 to 300,000 distinct CDR3 sequences, roughly 15% recorded once. The CDR3 contains 13 residues. From germline, CDR1 is MNHEY and CDR2 SMNVEV (reference sequence). Trimming took 5 bases from V and 8 from J, leaving 13 bases between them. The chain joins TRBV27 to TRBJ1-5; D possibly corresponds to TRBD1 (5 bases). The receptor was derived from a woman aged 45-59 years with Graves' hyperthyroidism that later progressed to Graves' ophthalmopathy. Sequencing used blood. CDR3 region: CASSNRPREPQHS. As DNA, the CDR3 is TGTGCCAGCAGTAACAGGCCGCGGGAGCCCCAGCATTCT.